A selection of T cell receptor beta chains follows, all from one sample in a study of shared clonotypes between healthy human individuals. The protocol was immunoSEQ multiplex PCR, while the TCRdb copy is restricted to in-frame clones and leaves out a portion. Found here are over 2 million clones, 85% to 95% of them singletons; the top ten hold 0.13%. The specimen sequenced was naive CD4+ T cells sorted from blood. These receptor sequences come from a man aged 18-30 years in good health. Both conserved end residues are trimmed from each CDR3. The D gene is left open where the match is weak.

D	V	J	CDR3
.	TRBV2	TRBJ2-7	ASSPTVGSPY
TRBD2	TRBV6-5	TRBJ2-5	ASRQAGVETQY
.	TRBV7-2	TRBJ2-3	ASSLGTDTQY
.	TRBV6-5	TRBJ2-3	ASSYSRGTDTQY
.	TRBV18	TRBJ1-6	ASSPPDSTNSPLH
TRBD1	TRBV5-4	TRBJ2-7	ASSLRTGGNYEQY
TRBD2	TRBV7-9	TRBJ2-5	ASSLGYSGRPQETQY
.	TRBV2	TRBJ1-2	ASSRQTNYGYT
.	TRBV28	TRBJ1-2	ASSFVTANYGYT
.	TRBV7-9	TRBJ1-3	ASSFRHPSGNTIY
TRBD2	TRBV30	TRBJ2-3	AWRGTRMDTQY
TRBD2	TRBV5-4	TRBJ2-5	ASSSGLAGGEETQY
TRBD1	TRBV7-2	TRBJ2-7	ASSLNRGPYEQY
.	TRBV19	TRBJ1-2	ASSIGSGNYGYT
TRBD1	TRBV5-1	TRBJ2-3	ASSSGQGTDTQY